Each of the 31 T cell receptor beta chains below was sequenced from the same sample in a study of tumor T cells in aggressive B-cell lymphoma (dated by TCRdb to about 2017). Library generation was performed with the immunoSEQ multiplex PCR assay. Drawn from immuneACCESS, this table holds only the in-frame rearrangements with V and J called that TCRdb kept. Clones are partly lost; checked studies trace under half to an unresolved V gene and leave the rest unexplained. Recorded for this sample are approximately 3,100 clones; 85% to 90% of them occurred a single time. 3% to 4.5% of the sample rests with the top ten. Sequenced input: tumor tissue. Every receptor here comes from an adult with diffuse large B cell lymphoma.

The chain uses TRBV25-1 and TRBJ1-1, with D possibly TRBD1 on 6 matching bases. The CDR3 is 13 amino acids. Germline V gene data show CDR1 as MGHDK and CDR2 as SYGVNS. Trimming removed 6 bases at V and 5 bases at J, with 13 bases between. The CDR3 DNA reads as TGTGCCAGCAGCTACAGGGACGGGACTGAAGCTTTCTTT. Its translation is CASSYRDGTEAFF.

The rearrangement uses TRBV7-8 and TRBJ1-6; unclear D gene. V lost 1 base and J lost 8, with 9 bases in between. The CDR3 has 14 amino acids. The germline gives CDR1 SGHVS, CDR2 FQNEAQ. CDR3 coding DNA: TGTGCCAGCAGCTTAGACAGTTCCTATTCACCCCTCCACTTT. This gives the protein CASSLDSSYSPLHF.

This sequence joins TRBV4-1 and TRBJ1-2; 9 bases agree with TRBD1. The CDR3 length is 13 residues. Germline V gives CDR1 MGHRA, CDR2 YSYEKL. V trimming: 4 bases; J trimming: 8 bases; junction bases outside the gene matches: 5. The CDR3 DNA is TGCGCCAGCAGCCCCGGGACAGGGAGCGGCTACACCTTC. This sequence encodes CASSPGTGSGYTF.

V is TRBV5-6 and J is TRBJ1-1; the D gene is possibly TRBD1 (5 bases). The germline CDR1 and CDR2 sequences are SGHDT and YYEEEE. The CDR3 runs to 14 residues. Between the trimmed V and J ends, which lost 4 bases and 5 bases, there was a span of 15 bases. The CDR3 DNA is TGTGCCAGCAGCCAAACAGGCCTGGAGACTGAAGCTTTCTTT. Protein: CASSQTGLETEAFF.

The CDR3 DNA sequence: TGTGCCAGCAGCTTAGGTGCCGGGGCGCAGTATTTT. It encodes CASSLGAGAQYF. This sequence joins TRBV11-2 and TRBJ2-3, with a possible D match to TRBD2 (5 bases). Germline V CDR1 and CDR2: SGHAT, FQNNGV. V lost 1 base and J 10 bases, leaving 9 bases between the germline ends. The CDR3 is made up of 12 amino acids.

This chain's CDR3 is CASTPSQGGAFF. The CDR3 DNA follows: TGTGCCTCCACACCCTCGCAGGGTGGAGCTTTCTTT. The chain joins TRBV10-3 to TRBJ1-1, with TRBD1 as a possible D gene (5 bases). V dropped 11 bases and J dropped 10 bases, with 20 bases sitting between them. Germline CDR1 ENHRY, CDR2 SYGVKD. The CDR3 totals 12 residues.

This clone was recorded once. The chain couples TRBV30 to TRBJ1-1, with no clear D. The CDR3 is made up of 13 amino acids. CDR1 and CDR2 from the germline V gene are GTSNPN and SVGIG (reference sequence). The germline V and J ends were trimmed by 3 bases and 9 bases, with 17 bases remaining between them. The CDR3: CAWSGSQPQQAFF. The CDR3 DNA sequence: TGTGCCTGGAGCGGGTCCCAGCCGCAACAAGCTTTCTTT.

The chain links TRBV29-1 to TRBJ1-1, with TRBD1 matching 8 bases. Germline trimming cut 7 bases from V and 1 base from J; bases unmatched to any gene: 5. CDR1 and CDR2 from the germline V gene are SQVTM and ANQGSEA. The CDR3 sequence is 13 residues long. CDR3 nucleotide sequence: TGCAGCGGGAACACAGGGGGGAACACTGAAGCTTTCTTT. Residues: CSGNTGGNTEAFF.

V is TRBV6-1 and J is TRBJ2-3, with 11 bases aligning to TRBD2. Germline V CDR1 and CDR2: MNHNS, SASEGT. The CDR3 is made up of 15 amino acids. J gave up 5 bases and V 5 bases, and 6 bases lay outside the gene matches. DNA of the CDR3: TGTGCCAGCAGTCCCCTAGCGGGAGGTGTAGATACGCAGTATTTT. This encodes CASSPLAGGVDTQYF.

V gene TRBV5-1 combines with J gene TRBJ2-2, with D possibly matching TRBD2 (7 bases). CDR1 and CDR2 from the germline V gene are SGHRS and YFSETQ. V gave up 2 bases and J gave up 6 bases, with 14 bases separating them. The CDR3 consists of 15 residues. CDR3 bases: TGCGCCAGCAGCTTCGGGGGGCAGGAGGCCGGGGAGCTGTTTTTT. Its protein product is CASSFGGQEAGELFF.

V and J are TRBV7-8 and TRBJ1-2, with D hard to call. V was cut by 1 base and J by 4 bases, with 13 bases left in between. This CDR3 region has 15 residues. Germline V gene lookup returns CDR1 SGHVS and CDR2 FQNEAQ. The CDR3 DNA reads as TGTGCCAGCAGCTTAGGGGTCGAAAGGAGCTATGGCTACACCTTC. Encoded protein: CASSLGVERSYGYTF.

The CDR3 loop reads CASSLGGLAILFF. DNA of the CDR3: TGTGCCAGCAGCTTGGGGGGACTAGCAATACTGTTCTTC. The gene calls are TRBV5-5 and TRBJ2-1; 9 bases agree with TRBD2. The CDR3 has 13 amino acids. Germline-derived CDR1 and CDR2 are SGHKS and YYEKEE (reference sequence). The ends lost 0 bases at V and 15 bases at J; junction bases unmatched: 7. The full variable domain, its missing parts supplied by reference TRBV5-5 and TRBJ2-1, is DAGVTQSPTHLIKTRGQQVTLRCSPISGHKSVSWYQQVLGQGPQFIFQYYEKEERGRGNFPDRFSARQFPNYSSELNVNALLLGDSALYLCASSLGGLAILFFGPGTRLTVL.

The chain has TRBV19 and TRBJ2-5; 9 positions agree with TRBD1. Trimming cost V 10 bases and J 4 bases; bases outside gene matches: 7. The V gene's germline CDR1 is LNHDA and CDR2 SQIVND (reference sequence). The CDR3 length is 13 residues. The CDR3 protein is CATLDRGVETQYF. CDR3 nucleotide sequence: TGTGCCACCTTGGACAGGGGTGTAGAGACCCAGTACTTC.

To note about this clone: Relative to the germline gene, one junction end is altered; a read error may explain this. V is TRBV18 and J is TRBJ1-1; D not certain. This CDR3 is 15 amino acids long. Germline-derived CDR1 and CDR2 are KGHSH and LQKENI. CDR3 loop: CASSPSGWVNTKAFF. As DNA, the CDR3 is TGTGCCAGCTCACCGTCCGGGTGGGTGAACACTAAAGCTTTCTTT. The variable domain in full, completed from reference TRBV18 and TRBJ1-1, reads NAGVMQNPRHLVRRRGQEARLRCSPMKGHSHVYWYRQLPEEGLKFMVYLQKENIIDESGMPKERFSAEFPKEGPSILRIQQVVRGDSAAYFCASSPSGWVNTKAFFGQGTRLTVV.

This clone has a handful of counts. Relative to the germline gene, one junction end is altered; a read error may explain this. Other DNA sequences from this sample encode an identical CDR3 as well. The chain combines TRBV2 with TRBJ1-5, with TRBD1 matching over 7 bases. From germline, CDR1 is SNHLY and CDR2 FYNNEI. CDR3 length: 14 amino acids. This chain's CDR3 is CASSEWDRSQPQHF. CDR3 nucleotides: TGTGCCAGCAGTGAGTGGGACAGAAGTCAGCCTCAGCATTTT.

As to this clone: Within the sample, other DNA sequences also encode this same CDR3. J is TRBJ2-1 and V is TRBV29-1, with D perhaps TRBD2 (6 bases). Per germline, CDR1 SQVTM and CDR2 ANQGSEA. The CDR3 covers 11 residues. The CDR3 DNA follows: TGCGCGGGGAGCTCCTACAATGAGCAGTTCTTC. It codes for CAGSSYNEQFF.

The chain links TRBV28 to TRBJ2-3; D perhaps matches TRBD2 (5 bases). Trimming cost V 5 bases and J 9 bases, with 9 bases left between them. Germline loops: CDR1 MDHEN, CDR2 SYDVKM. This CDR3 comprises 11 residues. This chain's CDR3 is CASSEDLTQYF. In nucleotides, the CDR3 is TGTGCCAGCAGTGAGGACTTAACGCAGTATTTT.

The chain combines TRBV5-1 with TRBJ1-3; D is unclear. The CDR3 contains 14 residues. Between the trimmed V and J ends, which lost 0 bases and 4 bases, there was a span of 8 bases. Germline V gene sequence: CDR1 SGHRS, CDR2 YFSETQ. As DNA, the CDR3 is TGCGCCAGCAGCTTGGCACACGAAGGAAACACCATATATTTT. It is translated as CASSLAHEGNTIYF. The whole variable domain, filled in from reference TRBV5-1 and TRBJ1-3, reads KAGVTQTPRYLIKTRGQQVTLSCSPISGHRSVSWYQQTPGQGLQFLFEYFSETQRNKGNFPGRFSGRQFSNSRSEMNVSTLELGDSALYLCASSLAHEGNTIYFGEGSWLTVV.

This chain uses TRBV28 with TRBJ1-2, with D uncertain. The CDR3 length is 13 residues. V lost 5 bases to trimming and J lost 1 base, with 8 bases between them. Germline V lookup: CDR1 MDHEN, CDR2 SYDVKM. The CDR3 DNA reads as TGTGCCAGCAGTCCACAGATTAACTATGGCTACACCTTC. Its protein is CASSPQINYGYTF.

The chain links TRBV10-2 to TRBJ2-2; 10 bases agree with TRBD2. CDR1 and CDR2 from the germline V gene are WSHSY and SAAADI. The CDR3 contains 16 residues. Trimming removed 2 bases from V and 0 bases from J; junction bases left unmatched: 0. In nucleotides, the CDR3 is TGCGCCAGCAGTGAGCTAGCGGGGGCGAACACCGGGGAGCTGTTTTTT. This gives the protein CASSELAGANTGELFF.

CDR3 region: CASSPSIYGYTF. The DNA for the CDR3 is TGTGCCAGCAGCCCGAGTATTTATGGCTACACCTTC. The chain has TRBV11-2 and TRBJ1-2; D not resolved. The germline gives CDR1 SGHAT, CDR2 FQNNGV. Trimming cost V 5 bases and J 5 bases, with 9 bases left between them. This CDR3 contains 12 residues.

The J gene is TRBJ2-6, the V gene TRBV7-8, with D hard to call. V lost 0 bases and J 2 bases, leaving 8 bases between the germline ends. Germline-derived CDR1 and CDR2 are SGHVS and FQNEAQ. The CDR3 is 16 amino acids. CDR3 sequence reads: CASSLAVAAGANVLTF. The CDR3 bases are TGTGCCAGCAGCTTAGCCGTGGCGGCTGGGGCCAACGTCCTGACTTTC.

In DNA, the CDR3 is TGTGCCAGCTCACCAGGAGACCTTAACTATGGCTACACCTTC. It specifies CASSPGDLNYGYTF. This chain joins TRBV18 and TRBJ1-2; no clear D. The ends were cut back, 2 bases at V and 1 base at J, with 8 bases in the middle. Germline lookup yields CDR1 KGHSH and CDR2 LQKENI. This CDR3 comprises 14 residues.

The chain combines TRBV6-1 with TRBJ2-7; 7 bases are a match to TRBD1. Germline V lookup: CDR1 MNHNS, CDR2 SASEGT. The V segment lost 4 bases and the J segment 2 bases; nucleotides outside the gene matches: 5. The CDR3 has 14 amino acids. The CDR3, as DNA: TGTGCCAGCAGTGGGGCAGGGACAGCCTACGAGCAGTACTTC. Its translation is CASSGAGTAYEQYF.

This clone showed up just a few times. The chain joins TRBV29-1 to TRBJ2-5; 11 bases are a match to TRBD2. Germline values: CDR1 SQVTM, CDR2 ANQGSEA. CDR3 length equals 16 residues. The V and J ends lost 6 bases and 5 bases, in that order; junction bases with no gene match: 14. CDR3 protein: CSVENPGLAVGETQYF. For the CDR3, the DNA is TGCAGCGTCGAAAATCCGGGACTAGCGGTGGGGGAGACCCAGTACTTC.

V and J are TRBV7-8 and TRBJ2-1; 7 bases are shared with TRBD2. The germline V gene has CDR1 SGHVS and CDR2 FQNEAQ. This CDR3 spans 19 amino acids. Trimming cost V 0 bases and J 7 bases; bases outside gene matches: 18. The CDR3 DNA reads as TGTGCCAGCAGCTTAGCCACAGCCACTTATCTAGGGAGGGCGAATGAGCAGTTCTTC. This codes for CASSLATATYLGRANEQFF.

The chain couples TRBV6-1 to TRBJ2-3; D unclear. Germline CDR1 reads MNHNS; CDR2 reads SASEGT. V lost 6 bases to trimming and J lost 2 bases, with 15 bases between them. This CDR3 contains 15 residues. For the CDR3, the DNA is TGTGCCAGCAGGCGTTCCTCTCAGGCCACAGATACGCAGTATTTT. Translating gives CASRRSSQATDTQYF.

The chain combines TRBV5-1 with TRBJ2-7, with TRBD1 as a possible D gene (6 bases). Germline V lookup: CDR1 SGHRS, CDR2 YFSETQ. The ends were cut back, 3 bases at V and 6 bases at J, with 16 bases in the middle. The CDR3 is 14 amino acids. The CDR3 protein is CASSSGTTSSEQYF. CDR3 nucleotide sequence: TGCGCCAGCAGCTCGGGGACAACTTCAAGCGAGCAGTACTTC.

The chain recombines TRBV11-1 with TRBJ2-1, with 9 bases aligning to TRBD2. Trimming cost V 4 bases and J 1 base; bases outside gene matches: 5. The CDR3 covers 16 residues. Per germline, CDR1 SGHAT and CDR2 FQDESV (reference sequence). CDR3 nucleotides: TGTGCCAGCAGCTCCGTTCTAGCGGGGTCCTACAATGAGCAGTTCTTC. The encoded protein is CASSSVLAGSYNEQFF. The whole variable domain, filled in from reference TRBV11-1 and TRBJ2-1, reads EAEVAQSPRYKITEKSQAVAFWCDPISGHATLYWYRQILGQGPELLVQFQDESVVDDSQLPKDRFSAERLKGVDSTLKIQPAELGDSAMYLCASSSVLAGSYNEQFFGPGTRLTVL.

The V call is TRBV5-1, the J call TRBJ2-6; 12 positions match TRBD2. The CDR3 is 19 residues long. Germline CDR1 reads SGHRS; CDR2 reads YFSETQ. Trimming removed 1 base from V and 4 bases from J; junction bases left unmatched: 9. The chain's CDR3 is CASSLYASGRASGANVLTF. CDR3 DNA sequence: TGCGCCAGCAGCTTGTATGCTAGCGGGAGGGCCTCAGGGGCCAACGTCCTGACTTTC.

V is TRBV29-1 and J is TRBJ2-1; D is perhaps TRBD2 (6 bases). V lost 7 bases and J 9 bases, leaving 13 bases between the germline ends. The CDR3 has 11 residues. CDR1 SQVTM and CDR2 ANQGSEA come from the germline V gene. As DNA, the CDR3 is TGCAGCGACCATAGCGGCGGTGAGCAGTTCTTC. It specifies CSDHSGGEQFF.